The clone carrying this T cell receptor (beta chain) was observed many times. Antigen specificity is unknown. This record comes from a study of T cells after yellow fever vaccination. Whole-study results and caveats: Subsequent to the booster, the majority of primary-vaccination clones reappeared (around 96% CD4, around 85% CD8).

Trimming shortened V by 4 bases and J by 3 bases, and 9 bases separated the two germline ends. This CDR3 has 13 amino acids. Germline values: CDR1 SEHNR, CDR2 FQNEAQ (reference sequence). TCRdb re-called the 5' RACE reads through MiXCR, storing one row per CDR3 protein. This sample has some 390,000 distinct CDR3 sequences, with approximately 5.7% found just once. The input for sequencing was PBMCs, taken 5 days after the yellow fever booster vaccination. This sequence was found in a man aged 30-40 years who received the YFV17D yellow fever vaccine. The chain joins TRBV7-9 to TRBJ2-5, with D hard to call. CDR3 loop: CASSWGLKETQYF. The DNA for the CDR3 is TGTGCCAGCAGCTGGGGTTTGAAAGAGACCCAGTACTTC. Combining the CDR3 with reference TRBV7-9 and TRBJ2-5 gives the whole variable domain DTGVSQNPRHKITKRGQNVTFRCDPISEHNRLYWYRQTLGQGPEFLTYFQNEAQLEKSRLLSDRFSAERPKGSFSTLEIQRTEQGDSAMYLCASSWGLKETQYFGPGTRLLVL.